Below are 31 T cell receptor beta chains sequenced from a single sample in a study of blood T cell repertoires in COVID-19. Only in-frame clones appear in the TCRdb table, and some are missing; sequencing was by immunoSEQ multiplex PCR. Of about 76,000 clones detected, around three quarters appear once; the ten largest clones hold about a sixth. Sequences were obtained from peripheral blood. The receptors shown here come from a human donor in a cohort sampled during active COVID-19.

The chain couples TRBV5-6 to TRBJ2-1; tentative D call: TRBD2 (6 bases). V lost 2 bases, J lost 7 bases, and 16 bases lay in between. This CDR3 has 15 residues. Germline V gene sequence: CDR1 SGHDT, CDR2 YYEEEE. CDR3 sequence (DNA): TGTGCCAGCAGCTTCGGGACTCACCGTGGGAATGAGCAGTTCTTC. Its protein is CASSFGTHRGNEQFF.

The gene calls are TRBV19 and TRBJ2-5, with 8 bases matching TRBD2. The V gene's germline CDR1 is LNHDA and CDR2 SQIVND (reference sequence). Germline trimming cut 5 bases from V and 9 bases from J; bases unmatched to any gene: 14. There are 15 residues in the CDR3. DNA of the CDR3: TGTGCCAGTAGTGCACCAGGACTAGCCGGTGTGGCCCAGTACTTC. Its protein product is CASSAPGLAGVAQYF. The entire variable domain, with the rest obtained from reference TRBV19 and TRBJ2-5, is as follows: DGGITQSPKYLFRKEGQNVTLSCEQNLNHDAMYWYRQDPGQGLRLIYYSQIVNDFQKGDIAEGYSVSREKKESFPLTVTSAQKNPTAFYLCASSAPGLAGVAQYFGPGTRLLVL.

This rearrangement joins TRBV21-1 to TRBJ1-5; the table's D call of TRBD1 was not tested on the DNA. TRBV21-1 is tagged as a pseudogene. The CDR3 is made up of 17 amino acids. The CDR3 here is CASSKGVQGRVNQPQHF. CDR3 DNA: TGTGCCAGCAGCAAAGGGGTACAGGGTCGGGTCAATCAGCCCCAGCATTTT.

The CDR3 coding sequence is TGTGCCAGCTCGCGACAGGGATTCTCAGGCCAAGAGACCCAGTACTTC. Protein sequence: CASSRQGFSGQETQYF. J is TRBJ2-5 and V is TRBV18; 7 bases map to TRBD1. The CDR3 runs 16 residues. Germline V gives CDR1 KGHSH, CDR2 LQKENI. The V segment lost 6 bases and the J segment 1 base; nucleotides outside the gene matches: 11.

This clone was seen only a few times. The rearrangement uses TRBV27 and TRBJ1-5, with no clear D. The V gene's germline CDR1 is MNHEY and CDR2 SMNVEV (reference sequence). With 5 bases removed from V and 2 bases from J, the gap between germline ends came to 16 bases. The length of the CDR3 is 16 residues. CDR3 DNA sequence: TGTGCCAGCAGTCCAGACCGGGGATCGGGCAATCAGCCCCAGCATTTT. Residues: CASSPDRGSGNQPQHF.

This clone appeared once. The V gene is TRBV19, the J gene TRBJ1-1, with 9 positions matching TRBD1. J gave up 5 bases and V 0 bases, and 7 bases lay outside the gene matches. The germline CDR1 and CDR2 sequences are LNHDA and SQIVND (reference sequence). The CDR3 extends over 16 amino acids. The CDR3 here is CASSIETGTGWTEAFF. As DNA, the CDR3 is TGTGCCAGTAGTATAGAAACCGGGACAGGGTGGACTGAAGCTTTCTTT.

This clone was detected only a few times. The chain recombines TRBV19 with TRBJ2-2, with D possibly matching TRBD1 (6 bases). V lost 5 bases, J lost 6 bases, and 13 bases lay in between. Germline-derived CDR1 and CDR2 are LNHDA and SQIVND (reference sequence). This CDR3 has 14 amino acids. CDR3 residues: CASSDTGWAGELFF. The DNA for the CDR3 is TGTGCCAGTAGTGATACAGGGTGGGCCGGGGAGCTGTTTTTT.

The CDR3 protein is CASSLGGAETQYF. The DNA of the CDR3 is TGTGCCAGCAGCTTGGGCGGAGCAGAGACCCAGTACTTC. J is TRBJ2-5 and V is TRBV5-4, with D uncertain. Looked up from germline, CDR1 is SGHNT and CDR2 is YYREEE (reference sequence). V gave up 0 bases and J gave up 4 bases, with 7 bases separating them. This CDR3 region has 13 residues.

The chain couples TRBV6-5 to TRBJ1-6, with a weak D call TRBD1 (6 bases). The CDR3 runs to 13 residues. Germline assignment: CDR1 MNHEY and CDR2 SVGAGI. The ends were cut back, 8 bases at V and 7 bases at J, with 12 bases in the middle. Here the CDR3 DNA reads TGTGCCAGCGGGGGCCATCCGAATTCACCCCTCCACTTT. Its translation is CASGGHPNSPLHF.

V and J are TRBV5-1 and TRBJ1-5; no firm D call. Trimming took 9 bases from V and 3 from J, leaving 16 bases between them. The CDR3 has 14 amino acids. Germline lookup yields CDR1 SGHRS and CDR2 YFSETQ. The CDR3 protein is CATCPYGPNQPQHF. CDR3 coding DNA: TGCGCCACCTGTCCCTATGGGCCCAATCAGCCCCAGCATTTT.

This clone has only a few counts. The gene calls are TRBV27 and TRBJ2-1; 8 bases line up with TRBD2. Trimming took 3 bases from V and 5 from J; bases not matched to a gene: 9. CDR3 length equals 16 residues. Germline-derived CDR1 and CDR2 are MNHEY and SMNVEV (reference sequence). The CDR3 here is CASSFPSGSLNNEQFF. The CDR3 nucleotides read TGTGCCAGCAGTTTCCCCAGCGGGAGTCTCAACAATGAGCAGTTCTTC.

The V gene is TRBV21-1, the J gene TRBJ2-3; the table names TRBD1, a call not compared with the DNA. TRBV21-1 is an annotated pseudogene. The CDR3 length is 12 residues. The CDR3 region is CASSKEQGPQYF. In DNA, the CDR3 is TGTGCCAGCAGCAAAGAGCAGGGGCCGCAGTATTTT.

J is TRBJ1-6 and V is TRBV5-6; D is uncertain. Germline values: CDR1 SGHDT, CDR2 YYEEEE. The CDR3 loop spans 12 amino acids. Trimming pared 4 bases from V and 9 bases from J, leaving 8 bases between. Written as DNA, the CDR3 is TGTGCCAGCAGCAGCATTACTTCACCCCTCCACTTT. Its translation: CASSSITSPLHF.

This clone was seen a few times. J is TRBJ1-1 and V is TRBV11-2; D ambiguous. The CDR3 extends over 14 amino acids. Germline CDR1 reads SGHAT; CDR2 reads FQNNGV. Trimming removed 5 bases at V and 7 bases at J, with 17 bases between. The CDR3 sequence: CASSGSGYMVEAFF. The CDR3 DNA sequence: TGTGCCAGCAGCGGCTCGGGGTATATGGTTGAAGCTTTCTTT.

CDR3 region: CASSFTRGLGRDEQFF. The CDR3 DNA follows: TGTGCCAGCAGCTTTACTCGAGGGCTAGGACGAGATGAGCAGTTCTTC. This rearrangement joins TRBV11-2 to TRBJ2-1, with D perhaps TRBD2 (5 bases). CDR1 is SGHAT and CDR2 is FQNNGV in the germline V gene. The CDR3 spans 16 residues. The V end was cut by 3 bases, the J end by 8 bases, with 20 bases between. The full variable domain, in which reference TRBV11-2 and TRBJ2-1 provide the parts outside the CDR3, is EAGVAQSPRYKIIEKRQSVAFWCNPISGHATLYWYQQILGQGPKLLIQFQNNGVVDDSQLPKDRFSAERLKGVDSTLKIQPAKLEDSAVYLCASSFTRGLGRDEQFFGPGTRLTVL.

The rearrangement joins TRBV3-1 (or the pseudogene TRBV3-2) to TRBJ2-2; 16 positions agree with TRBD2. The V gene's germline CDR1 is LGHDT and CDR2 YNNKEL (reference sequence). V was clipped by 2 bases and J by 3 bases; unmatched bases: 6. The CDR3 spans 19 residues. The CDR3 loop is CASSQLGLAGGPDTGELFF. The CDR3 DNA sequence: TGTGCCAGCAGCCAATTGGGACTAGCGGGAGGGCCCGACACCGGGGAGCTGTTTTTT.

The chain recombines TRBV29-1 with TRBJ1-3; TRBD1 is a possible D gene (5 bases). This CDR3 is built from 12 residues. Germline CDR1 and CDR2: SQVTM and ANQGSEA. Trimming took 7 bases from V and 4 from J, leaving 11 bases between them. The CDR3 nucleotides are TGCAGCGGCAGGGATGACGGAAACACCATATATTTT. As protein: CSGRDDGNTIYF. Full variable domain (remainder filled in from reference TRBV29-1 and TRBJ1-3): SAVISQKPSRDICQRGTSLTIQCQVDSQVTMMFWYRQQPGQSLTLIATANQGSEATYESGFVIDKFPISRPNLTFSTLTVSNMSPEDSSIYLCSGRDDGNTIYFGEGSWLTVV.

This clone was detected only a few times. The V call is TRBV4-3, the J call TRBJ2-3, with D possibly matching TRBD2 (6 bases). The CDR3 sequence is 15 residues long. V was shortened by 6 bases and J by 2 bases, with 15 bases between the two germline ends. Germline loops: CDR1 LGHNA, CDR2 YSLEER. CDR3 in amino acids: CASSRAPGLTDTQYF. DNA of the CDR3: TGCGCCAGCAGTCGTGCCCCGGGACTCACAGATACGCAGTATTTT.

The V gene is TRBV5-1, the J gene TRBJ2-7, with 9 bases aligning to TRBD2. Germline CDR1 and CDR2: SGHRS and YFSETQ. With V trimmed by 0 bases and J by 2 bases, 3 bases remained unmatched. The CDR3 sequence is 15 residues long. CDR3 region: CASSLGSSGAYEQYF. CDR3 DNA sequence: TGCGCCAGCAGCTTGGGTTCTAGCGGGGCCTACGAGCAGTACTTC.

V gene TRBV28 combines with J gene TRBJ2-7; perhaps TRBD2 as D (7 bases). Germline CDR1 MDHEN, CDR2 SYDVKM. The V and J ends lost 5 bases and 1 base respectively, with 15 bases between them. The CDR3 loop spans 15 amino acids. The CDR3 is CASSRGALDSYEQYF. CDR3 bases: TGTGCCAGCAGTCGGGGGGCTCTCGATTCCTACGAGCAGTACTTC. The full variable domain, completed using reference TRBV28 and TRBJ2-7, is DVKVTQSSRYLVKRTGEKVFLECVQDMDHENMFWYRQDPGLGLRLIYFSYDVKMKEKGDIPEGYSVSREKKERFSLILESASTNQTSMYLCASSRGALDSYEQYFGPGTRLTVT.

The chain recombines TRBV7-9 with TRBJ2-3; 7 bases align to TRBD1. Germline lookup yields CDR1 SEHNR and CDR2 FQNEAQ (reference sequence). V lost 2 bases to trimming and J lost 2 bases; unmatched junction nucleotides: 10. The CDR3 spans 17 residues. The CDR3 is CASSLRTGAQYTDTQYF. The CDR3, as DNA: TGTGCCAGCAGCTTAAGGACAGGAGCACAATACACAGATACGCAGTATTTT.

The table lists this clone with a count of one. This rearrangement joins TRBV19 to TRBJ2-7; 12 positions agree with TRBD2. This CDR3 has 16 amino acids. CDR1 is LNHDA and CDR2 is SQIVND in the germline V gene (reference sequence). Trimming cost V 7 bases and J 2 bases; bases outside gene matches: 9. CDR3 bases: TGTGCCAGTACCTCGCCCGGACTAGCGGGAACCTACGAGCAGTACTTC. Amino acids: CASTSPGLAGTYEQYF.

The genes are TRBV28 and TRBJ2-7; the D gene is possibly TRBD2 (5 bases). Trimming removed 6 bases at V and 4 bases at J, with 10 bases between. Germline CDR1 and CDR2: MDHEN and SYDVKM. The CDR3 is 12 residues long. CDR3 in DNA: TGTGCCAGCAGCCTGAGGGCGTACGAGCAGTACTTC. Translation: CASSLRAYEQYF.

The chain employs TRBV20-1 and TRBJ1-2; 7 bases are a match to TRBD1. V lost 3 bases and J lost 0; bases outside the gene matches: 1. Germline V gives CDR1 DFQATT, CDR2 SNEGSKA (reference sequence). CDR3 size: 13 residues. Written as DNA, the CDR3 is TGCAGTGCTAGTCAGGGGGCTAACTATGGCTACACCTTC. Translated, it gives CSASQGANYGYTF.

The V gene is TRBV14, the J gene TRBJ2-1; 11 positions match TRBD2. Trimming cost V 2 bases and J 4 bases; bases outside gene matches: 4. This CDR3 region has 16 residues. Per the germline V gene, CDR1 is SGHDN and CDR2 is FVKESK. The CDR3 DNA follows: TGTGCCAGCAGCCAAACTAGCGGGAGCTTATACAATGAGCAGTTCTTC. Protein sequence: CASSQTSGSLYNEQFF.

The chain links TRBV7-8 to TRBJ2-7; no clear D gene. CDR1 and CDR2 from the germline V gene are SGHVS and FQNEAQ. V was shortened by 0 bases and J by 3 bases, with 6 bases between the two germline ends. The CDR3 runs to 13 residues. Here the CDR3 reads CASSLAQNYEQYF. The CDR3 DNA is TGTGCCAGCAGCTTAGCACAGAACTACGAGCAGTACTTC.

CDR3 loop: CASSQAGSGSKEQYF. CDR3 nucleotides: TGTGCCAGCAGCCAGGCGGGAAGCGGGAGTAAGGAGCAGTACTTC. The rearrangement uses TRBV7-2 and TRBJ2-7, with 8 bases aligning to TRBD2. The V gene's germline CDR1 is SGHTA and CDR2 FQGNSA. J gave up 7 bases and V 5 bases, and 13 bases lay outside the gene matches. This CDR3 spans 15 amino acids. The full variable domain, its missing parts supplied by reference TRBV7-2 and TRBJ2-7, is GAGVSQSPSNKVTEKGKDVELRCDPISGHTALYWYRQSLGQGLEFLIYFQGNSAPDKSGLPSDRFSAERTGGSVSTLTIQRTQQEDSAVYLCASSQAGSGSKEQYFGPGTRLTVT.

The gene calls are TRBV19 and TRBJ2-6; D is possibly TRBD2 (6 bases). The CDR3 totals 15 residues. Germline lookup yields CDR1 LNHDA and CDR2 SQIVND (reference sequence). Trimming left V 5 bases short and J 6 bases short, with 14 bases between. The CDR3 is CASSGDSSVANVLTF. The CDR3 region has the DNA TGTGCCAGTAGTGGGGACTCCTCCGTGGCCAACGTCCTGACTTTC.

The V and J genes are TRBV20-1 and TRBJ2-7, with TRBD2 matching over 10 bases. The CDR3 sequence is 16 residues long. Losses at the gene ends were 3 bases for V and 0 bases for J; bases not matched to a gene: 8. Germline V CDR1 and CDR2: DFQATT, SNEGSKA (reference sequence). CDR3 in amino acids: CSASGLAGESSYEQYF. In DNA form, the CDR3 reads TGCAGTGCTAGTGGCCTAGCGGGAGAAAGCTCCTACGAGCAGTACTTC.

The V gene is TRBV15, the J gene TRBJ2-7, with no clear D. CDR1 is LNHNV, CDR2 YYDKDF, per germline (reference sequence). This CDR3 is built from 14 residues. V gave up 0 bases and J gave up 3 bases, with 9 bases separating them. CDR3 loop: CATSRDLEYYEQYF. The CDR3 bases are TGTGCCACCAGCAGAGATCTCGAGTACTACGAGCAGTACTTC.

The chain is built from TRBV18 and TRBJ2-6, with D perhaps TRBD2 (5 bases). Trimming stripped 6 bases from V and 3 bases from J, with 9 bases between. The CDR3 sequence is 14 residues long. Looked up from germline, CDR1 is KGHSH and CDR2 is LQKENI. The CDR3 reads CASSTGNGANVLTF. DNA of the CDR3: TGTGCCAGCTCTACGGGGAATGGGGCCAACGTCCTGACTTTC.